Each of the 27 T cell receptor beta chains below was sequenced from the same sample in a study of vaccination and CD4 T cells after COVID-19. Sample time point: late sampling 161 to 241 days after vaccination in a few convalescent patients. As to treatment: approximately nine-day PBMC culture with coronavirus spike peptide pools or control peptides (ViraFEST assay). With the Oncomine TCR Beta short-read assay, DNA from cultured CD4+ T cells was sequenced. MiXCR, applied by TCRdb to the PCR reads, yields one record per CDR3 protein. The repertoire consists of around 21,000 distinct CDR3 sequences, with around 39% occurring once and the leading ten covering around 10%. Their antigens remain unidentified. The sequences come from CD4+ T cells from blood, cultured in vitro, collected about 7 months after SARS-CoV-2 vaccination. Receptor source: a human donor who had recovered from COVID-19.

Here the CDR3 reads CASSSSYEQYF. In DNA form, the CDR3 reads TGTGCCAGCAGTTCCAGCTACGAGCAGTACTTC. The rearrangement links TRBV28 to TRBJ2-7; D remains unclear. The germline V and J ends were trimmed by 4 bases and 3 bases, with 4 bases remaining between them. Germline values: CDR1 MDHEN, CDR2 SYDVKM. The CDR3 has 11 amino acids. Combining the CDR3 with reference TRBV28 and TRBJ2-7 gives the whole variable domain DVKVTQSSRYLVKRTGEKVFLECVQDMDHENMFWYRQDPGLGLRLIYFSYDVKMKEKGDIPEGYSVSREKKERFSLILESASTNQTSMYLCASSSSYEQYFGPGTRLTVT.

This chain joins TRBV24-1 and TRBJ2-3, with 8 bases lining up with TRBD2. In germline, CDR1 is KGHDR, CDR2 SFDVKD. Trimming removed 1 base from V and 2 bases from J; junction bases left unmatched: 7. CDR3 length: 17 residues. In DNA form, the CDR3 reads TGTGCCACCAGTGATTTAAACGGCGGGAGGCTCACAGATACGCAGTATTTT. Translation gives CATSDLNGGRLTDTQYF.

In this sample, this clonotype turned up a few times. The rearrangement links TRBV15 to TRBJ2-5; maybe TRBD1 (5 bases). Trimming stripped 0 bases from V and 7 bases from J, with 21 bases between. The CDR3 sequence is 17 residues long. Germline V CDR1 and CDR2: LNHNV, YYDKDF (reference sequence). The CDR3 bases are TGTGCCACCAGCAGAGATCGGACGCTACAGGTTATGCGGACCCAGTACTTC. Translation gives CATSRDRTLQVMRTQYF.

The table lists this clonotype with a few counts. The genes are TRBV19 and TRBJ2-5; no firm D call. Trimming pared 3 bases from V and 0 bases from J, leaving 17 bases between. This CDR3 is built from 17 residues. Germline assignment: CDR1 LNHDA and CDR2 SQIVND (reference sequence). This chain's CDR3 is CASSMRPDGLYQETQYF. CDR3 sequence (DNA): TGTGCCAGTAGTATGAGACCGGACGGTTTGTACCAAGAGACCCAGTACTTC.

This clonotype has just a few counts. The rearrangement links TRBV28 to TRBJ2-3, with a weak D call TRBD2 (5 bases). The CDR3 loop spans 14 amino acids. Germline loops: CDR1 MDHEN, CDR2 SYDVKM. Trimming removed 7 bases from V and 1 base from J, with 12 bases in between. The CDR3: CASTRPGGTDTQYF. For the CDR3, the DNA is TGTGCCAGCACCCGCCCCGGGGGCACAGATACGCAGTATTTT.

This clonotype has only a few counts. The chain's CDR3 is CASSWGLAGGGYEQYF. CDR3 DNA sequence: TGTGCCAGCAGTTGGGGACTAGCGGGAGGGGGCTACGAGCAGTACTTC. The gene calls are TRBV27 and TRBJ2-7, with 16 bases matching TRBD2. V shed 4 bases and J 3 bases; nucleotides not matched to a gene: 3. This CDR3 contains 16 residues. Germline assignment: CDR1 MNHEY and CDR2 SMNVEV (reference sequence).

This clonotype was seen more than once but under ten times. The J gene is TRBJ2-1, the V gene TRBV20-1; 8 positions match TRBD2. This CDR3 has 13 amino acids. CDR1 and CDR2 from the germline V gene are DFQATT and SNEGSKA (reference sequence). V lost 0 bases and J lost 9; bases outside the gene matches: 4. The CDR3 coding sequence is TGCAGTGCTAGAGACCTTAGCGGGACTGAGCAGTTCTTC. This translates into CSARDLSGTEQFF.

The chain uses TRBV6-1 and TRBJ2-6; D is ambiguous. The CDR3 spans 13 residues. Looked up from germline, CDR1 is MNHNS and CDR2 is SASEGT. Trimming shortened V by 10 bases and J by 0 bases, and 7 bases separated the two germline ends. CDR3 nucleotides: TGTGCCACCCTAAGCTCTGGGGCCAACGTCCTGACTTTC. Amino acids: CATLSSGANVLTF.

The chain carries TRBV20-1 and TRBJ2-7; TRBD1 agrees at 7 bases. Germline V CDR1 and CDR2: DFQATT, SNEGSKA (reference sequence). Germline trimming cut 6 bases from V and 4 bases from J; bases unmatched to any gene: 6. The CDR3 is made up of 12 amino acids. Here the CDR3 DNA reads TGCAGTGCCTTGGACAGGAATTACGAGCAGTACTTC. Its translation is CSALDRNYEQYF.

The CDR3 DNA reads TGTGCCACCGCAAGGACCTACTCCTACGAGCAGTACTTC. Translating it yields CATARTYSYEQYF. V gene TRBV2 combines with J gene TRBJ2-7; D is unresolved. V gave up 10 bases and J gave up 0 bases, with 13 bases separating them. This CDR3 spans 13 amino acids. The germline V gene has CDR1 SNHLY and CDR2 FYNNEI.

This clonotype was observed once. The V and J genes are TRBV27 and TRBJ2-1; 12 bases map to TRBD2. The germline gives CDR1 MNHEY, CDR2 SMNVEV (reference sequence). This CDR3 is 17 amino acids long. V dropped 6 bases and J dropped 4; count of bases not matched to a gene: 10. This CDR3 reads CASRGSSGRASYNEQFF. In nucleotides, the CDR3 is TGTGCCAGCAGGGGCTCTAGCGGGAGGGCGTCATACAATGAGCAGTTCTTC.

With respect to this clonotype: At one end the junction does not follow the germline gene, possibly because of a read error. The chain employs TRBV11-3 and TRBJ2-5, with 8 bases lining up with TRBD1. The CDR3 has 15 amino acids. Germline CDR1 SGHNT, CDR2 YENEEA. The chain's CDR3 is CASSSAGQGAETQCF. The CDR3 nucleotides are TGTGCCAGCAGCTCCGCCGGACAGGGAGCGGAGACCCAGTGCTTC.

This clonotype has only a few counts. This rearrangement joins TRBV19 to TRBJ2-7; 12 nucleotides align to TRBD2. Trimming took 3 bases from V and 4 from J; bases not matched to a gene: 4. The CDR3 consists of 15 residues. The germline V gene encodes CDR1 LNHDA and CDR2 SQIVND (reference sequence). The DNA of the CDR3 is TGTGCCAGTAGTATGACTAGCGGGAGTGGTTACGAGCAGTACTTC. Translating gives CASSMTSGSGYEQYF.

The rearrangement joins TRBV7-8 to TRBJ2-3; 15 bases line up with TRBD2. V shed 5 bases, J shed 0 bases, and the junction held 6 bases outside the gene matches. The CDR3 is 18 residues long. CDR1 and CDR2 (germline): SGHVS, FQNEAQ. The CDR3 sequence: CASSQGLAGGTSTDTQYF. The CDR3 DNA reads as TGTGCCAGCAGCCAAGGACTAGCGGGAGGGACTAGCACAGATACGCAGTATTTT.

The J gene is TRBJ2-5, the V gene TRBV10-3; D not resolved. The germline gives CDR1 ENHRY, CDR2 SYGVKD. The ends were cut back, 8 bases at V and 2 bases at J, with 15 bases in the middle. CDR3 size: 14 residues. The CDR3 is CAIGSRREQETQYF. The CDR3 bases are TGTGCCATCGGCTCCCGTCGAGAACAAGAGACCCAGTACTTC.

This clonotype has a handful of counts. This chain links TRBV28 with TRBJ2-3; 11 bases map to TRBD2. Germline CDR1 and CDR2: MDHEN and SYDVKM. The CDR3 covers 22 residues. After removal of 5 bases from V and 0 bases from J, the junction contained 22 bases not matched to a gene. The CDR3: CASSPLRRATGTSGTSTDTQYF. The CDR3 DNA is TGTGCCAGCAGTCCCCTCAGAAGGGCCACCGGGACTAGCGGTACTAGCACAGATACGCAGTATTTT.

The chain employs TRBV6-1 and TRBJ2-1, with D tentatively TRBD2 (6 bases). The CDR3 loop spans 14 amino acids. CDR1 is MNHNS, CDR2 SASEGT, per germline. Trimming took off 6 bases at V and 8 bases at J, with 17 bases between the two ends. CDR3 amino acids: CASRLGVERDEQFF. The CDR3 nucleotides are TGTGCCAGCAGGCTGGGAGTGGAGCGGGATGAGCAGTTCTTC.

The rearrangement links TRBV10-3 to TRBJ1-5, with 8 bases that match TRBD1. The germline V gene has CDR1 ENHRY and CDR2 SYGVKD. The CDR3 extends over 13 amino acids. V gave up 4 bases and J gave up 9 bases; unmatched junction bases: 5. Here the CDR3 DNA reads TGTGCCATCAGTGGAACAGGGGGTGGGCCCCAGCATTTT. Translating it yields CAISGTGGGPQHF.

The table lists this clonotype with a few counts. The chain links TRBV7-9 to TRBJ2-7; 8 bases fit TRBD1. From germline, CDR1 is SEHNR and CDR2 FQNEAQ (reference sequence). The length of the CDR3 is 14 residues. V dropped 0 bases and J dropped 2; count of bases not matched to a gene: 0. CDR3 region: CASSLARGPYEQYF. DNA of the CDR3: TGTGCCAGCAGCTTAGCCAGGGGGCCCTACGAGCAGTACTTC.

J is TRBJ2-7 and V is TRBV6-1; the D call may be TRBD1 or TRBD2 (5 bases each). CDR3 length: 12 amino acids. Germline CDR1 MNHNS, CDR2 SASEGT. The germline V and J ends were trimmed by 6 bases and 5 bases, with 11 bases remaining between them. The CDR3 region has the DNA TGTGCCAGCAGATCCGAGGGACACGAGCAGTACTTC. Protein sequence: CASRSEGHEQYF.

The table lists this clonotype with a few counts. The chain is built from TRBV20-1 and TRBJ1-6; D not certain. CDR1 and CDR2 from the germline V gene are DFQATT and SNEGSKA (reference sequence). The V and J ends lost 0 bases and 13 bases respectively, with 19 bases between them. The CDR3 is 15 residues long. The CDR3 bases are TGCAGTGCTAGAGAGCCGTATACCCCGTTGAAGCCCCTCCACTTT. This translates into CSAREPYTPLKPLHF.

V gene TRBV7-9 combines with J gene TRBJ2-7; 7 nucleotides match TRBD2. Per germline, CDR1 SEHNR and CDR2 FQNEAQ (reference sequence). Trimming removed 5 bases from V and 7 bases from J; junction bases left unmatched: 11. This CDR3 comprises 14 residues. The CDR3 sequence: CASSQPWEGEEQYF. The CDR3 bases are TGTGCCAGCAGCCAACCCTGGGAGGGTGAGGAGCAGTACTTC.

The chain links TRBV29-1 to TRBJ1-2; D unclear. The germline CDR1 and CDR2 sequences are SQVTM and ANQGSEA. Between the trimmed V and J ends, which lost 2 bases and 9 bases, there was a span of 22 bases. The CDR3 totals 15 residues. CDR3 nucleotide sequence: TGCAGCGTTGAAACCGGTAGAGAGGCAATTGGGCGCTACACCTTC. Its translation: CSVETGREAIGRYTF.

This clonotype showed up just a few times. The J gene is TRBJ1-2, the V gene TRBV20-1, with TRBD1 matching 8 bases. Germline lookup yields CDR1 DFQATT and CDR2 SNEGSKA (reference sequence). This CDR3 has 17 residues. Trimming cost V 3 bases and J 5 bases; bases outside gene matches: 17. Here the CDR3 reads CSARLPPGGEIRYGYTF. DNA of the CDR3: TGCAGTGCTAGGCTACCTCCAGGGGGCGAGATTCGATATGGCTACACCTTC.

The rearrangement uses TRBV4-1 and TRBJ2-7; the match to TRBD2 covers 10 bases. Germline V gives CDR1 MGHRA, CDR2 YSYEKL. With 0 bases clipped from V and 3 bases from J, the junction kept 8 bases outside the gene matches. The CDR3 is 17 amino acids. This CDR3 reads CASSQELAGSFGYEQYF. CDR3 nucleotides: TGCGCCAGCAGCCAAGAACTAGCGGGATCCTTCGGCTACGAGCAGTACTTC.

The rearrangement links TRBV15 to TRBJ1-1; tentatively, D is TRBD1 (6 bases). Germline CDR1 reads LNHNV; CDR2 reads YYDKDF (reference sequence). The CDR3 covers 16 residues. V was trimmed by 3 bases and J by 6 bases, leaving 20 bases between them. The CDR3 here is CATSRGRGGPTAEAFF. CDR3 DNA: TGTGCCACCAGCAGGGGGCGGGGGGGGCCAACGGCTGAAGCTTTCTTT.

The J gene is TRBJ2-7, the V gene TRBV6-1; 8 nucleotides match TRBD2. This CDR3 comprises 17 residues. With V trimmed by 7 bases and J by 3 bases, 17 bases remained unmatched. Germline lookup yields CDR1 MNHNS and CDR2 SASEGT. CDR3 amino acids: CASTPRGGTIFGYEQYF. CDR3 DNA: TGTGCCAGCACTCCTCGGGGGGGCACAATTTTCGGCTACGAGCAGTACTTC.